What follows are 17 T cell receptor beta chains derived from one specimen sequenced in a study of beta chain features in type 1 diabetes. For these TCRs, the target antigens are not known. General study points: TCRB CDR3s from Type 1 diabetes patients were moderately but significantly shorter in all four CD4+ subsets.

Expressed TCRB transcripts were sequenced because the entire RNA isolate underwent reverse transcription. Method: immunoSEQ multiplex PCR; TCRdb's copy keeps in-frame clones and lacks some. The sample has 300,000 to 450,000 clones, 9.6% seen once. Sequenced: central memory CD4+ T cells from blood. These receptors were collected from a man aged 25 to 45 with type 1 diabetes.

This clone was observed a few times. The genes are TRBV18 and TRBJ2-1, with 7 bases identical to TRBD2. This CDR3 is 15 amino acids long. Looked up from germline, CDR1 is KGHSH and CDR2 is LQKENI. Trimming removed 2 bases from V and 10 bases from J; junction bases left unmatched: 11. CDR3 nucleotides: TGTGCCAGCTCACCAATGGCTAGCGGCCTCGGGGAGCAGTTCTTC. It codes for CASSPMASGLGEQFF.

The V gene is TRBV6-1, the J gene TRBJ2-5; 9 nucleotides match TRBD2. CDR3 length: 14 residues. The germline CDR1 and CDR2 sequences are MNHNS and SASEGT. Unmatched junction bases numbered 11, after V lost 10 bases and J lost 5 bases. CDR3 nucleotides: TGTGCCACCCGCATAGCGGGAGATTCGGAGACCCAGTACTTC. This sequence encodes CATRIAGDSETQYF.

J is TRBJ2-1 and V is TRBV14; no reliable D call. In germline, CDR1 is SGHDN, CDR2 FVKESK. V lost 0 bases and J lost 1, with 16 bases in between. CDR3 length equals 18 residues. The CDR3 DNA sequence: TGTGCCAGCAGCCAAGACAGGCCGACAAGTCAATCCTACAATGAGCAGTTCTTC. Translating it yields CASSQDRPTSQSYNEQFF.

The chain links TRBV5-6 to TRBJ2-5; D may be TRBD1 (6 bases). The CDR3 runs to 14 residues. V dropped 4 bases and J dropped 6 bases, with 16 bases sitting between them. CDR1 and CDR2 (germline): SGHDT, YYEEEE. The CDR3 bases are TGTGCCAGCAGCGGGTTACAGGGTGCCAAGACCCAGTACTTC. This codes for CASSGLQGAKTQYF.

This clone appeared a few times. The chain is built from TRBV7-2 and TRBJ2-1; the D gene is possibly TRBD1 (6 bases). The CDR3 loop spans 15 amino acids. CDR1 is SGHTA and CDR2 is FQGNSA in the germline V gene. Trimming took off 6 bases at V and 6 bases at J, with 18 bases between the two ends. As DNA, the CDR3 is TGTGCCAGCAGGGAAGGGGGTTCCGGATTCAATGAGCAGTTCTTC. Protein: CASREGGSGFNEQFF.

The CDR3 nucleotides read TGTGCCAGCTCCTCCCCGGCGGCAGGGCATTACTTC. Its translation: CASSSPAAGHYF. V is TRBV28 and J is TRBJ2-7, with D maybe TRBD1 (5 bases). V lost 8 bases and J lost 13, with 21 bases in between. This CDR3 comprises 12 residues. Germline V lookup: CDR1 MDHEN, CDR2 SYDVKM.

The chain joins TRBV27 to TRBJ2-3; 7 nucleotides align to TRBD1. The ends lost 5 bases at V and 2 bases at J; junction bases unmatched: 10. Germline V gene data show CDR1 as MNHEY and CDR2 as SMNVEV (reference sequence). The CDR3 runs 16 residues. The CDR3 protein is CASSKKGQSYTDTQYF. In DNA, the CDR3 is TGTGCCAGCAGTAAAAAGGGACAGAGCTACACAGATACGCAGTATTTT.

Here the CDR3 reads CASSPDLGYNEQFF. Written as DNA, the CDR3 is TGTGCCAGCAGTCCGGACCTGGGGTACAATGAGCAGTTCTTC. The rearrangement joins TRBV7-2 to TRBJ2-1; D uncertain. V was clipped by 6 bases and J by 4 bases, with 13 bases between them. The germline gives CDR1 SGHTA, CDR2 FQGNSA. The CDR3 loop spans 14 amino acids.

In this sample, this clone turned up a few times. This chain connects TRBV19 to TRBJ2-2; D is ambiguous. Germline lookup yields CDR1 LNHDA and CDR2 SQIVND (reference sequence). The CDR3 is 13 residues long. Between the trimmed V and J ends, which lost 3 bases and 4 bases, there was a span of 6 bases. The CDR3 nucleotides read TGTGCCAGTAGTATTTTTCGCACCGGGGAGCTGTTTTTT. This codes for CASSIFRTGELFF.

Written as DNA, the CDR3 is TGCGCCAGCAGCCAAGTTTCGGATGACACTGAAGCTTTCTTT. Amino acids: CASSQVSDDTEAFF. The chain links TRBV4-1 to TRBJ1-1; D gene ambiguous. Germline CDR1 MGHRA, CDR2 YSYEKL. The CDR3 extends over 14 amino acids. V was clipped by 1 base and J by 3 bases, with 9 bases between them.

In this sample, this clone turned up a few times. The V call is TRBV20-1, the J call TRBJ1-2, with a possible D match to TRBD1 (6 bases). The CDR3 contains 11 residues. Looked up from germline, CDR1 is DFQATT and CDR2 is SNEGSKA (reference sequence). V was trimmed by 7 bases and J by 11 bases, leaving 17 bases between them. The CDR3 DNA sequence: TGCAGTGTCTACGACAGGAATAGTTACACCTTC. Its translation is CSVYDRNSYTF.

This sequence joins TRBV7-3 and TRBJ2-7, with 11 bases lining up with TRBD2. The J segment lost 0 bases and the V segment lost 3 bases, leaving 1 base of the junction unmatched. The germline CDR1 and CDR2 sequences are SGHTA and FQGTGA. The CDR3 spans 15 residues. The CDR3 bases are TGTGCCAGCAGCTTTACTAGCGGGAGCTCCTACGAGCAGTACTTC. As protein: CASSFTSGSSYEQYF.

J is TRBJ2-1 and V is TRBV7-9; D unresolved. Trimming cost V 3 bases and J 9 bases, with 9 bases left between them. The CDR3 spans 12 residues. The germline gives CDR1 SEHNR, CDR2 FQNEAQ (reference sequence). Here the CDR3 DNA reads TGTGCCAGCAGCTTGATCGCAACTGAGCAGTTCTTC. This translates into CASSLIATEQFF.

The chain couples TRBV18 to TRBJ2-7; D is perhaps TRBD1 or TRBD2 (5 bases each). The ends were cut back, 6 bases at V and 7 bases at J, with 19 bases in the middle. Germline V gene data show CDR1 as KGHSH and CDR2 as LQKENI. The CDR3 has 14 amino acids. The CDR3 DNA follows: TGTGCCAGCTCCGCTTCCGGGACCTCGGGGGAGCAGTACTTC. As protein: CASSASGTSGEQYF.

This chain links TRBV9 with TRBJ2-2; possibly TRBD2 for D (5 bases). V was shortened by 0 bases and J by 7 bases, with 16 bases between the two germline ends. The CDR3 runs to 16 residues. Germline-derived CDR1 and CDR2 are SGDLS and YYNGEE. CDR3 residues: CASSVAPSGSGGELFF. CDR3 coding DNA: TGTGCCAGCAGCGTAGCCCCATCGGGATCGGGCGGGGAGCTGTTTTTT. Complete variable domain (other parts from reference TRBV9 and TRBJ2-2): DSGVTQTPKHLITATGQRVTLRCSPRSGDLSVYWYQQSLDQGLQFLIQYYNGEERAKGNILERFSAQQFPDLHSELNLSSLELGDSALYFCASSVAPSGSGGELFFGEGSRLTVL.

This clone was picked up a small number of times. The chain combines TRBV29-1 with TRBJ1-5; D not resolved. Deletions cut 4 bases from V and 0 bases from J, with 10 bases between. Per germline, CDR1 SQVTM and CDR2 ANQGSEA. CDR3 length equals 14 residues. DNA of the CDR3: TGCAGCGTTGGGTCGGATTATAGCAATCAGCCCCAGCATTTT. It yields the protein CSVGSDYSNQPQHF.

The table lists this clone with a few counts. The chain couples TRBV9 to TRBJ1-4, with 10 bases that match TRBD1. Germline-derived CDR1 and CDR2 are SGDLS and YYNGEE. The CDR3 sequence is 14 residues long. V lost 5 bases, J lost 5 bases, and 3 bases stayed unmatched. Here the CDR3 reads CASSRGQGNEKLFF. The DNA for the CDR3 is TGTGCCAGCAGTAGGGGACAGGGGAATGAAAAACTGTTTTTT.